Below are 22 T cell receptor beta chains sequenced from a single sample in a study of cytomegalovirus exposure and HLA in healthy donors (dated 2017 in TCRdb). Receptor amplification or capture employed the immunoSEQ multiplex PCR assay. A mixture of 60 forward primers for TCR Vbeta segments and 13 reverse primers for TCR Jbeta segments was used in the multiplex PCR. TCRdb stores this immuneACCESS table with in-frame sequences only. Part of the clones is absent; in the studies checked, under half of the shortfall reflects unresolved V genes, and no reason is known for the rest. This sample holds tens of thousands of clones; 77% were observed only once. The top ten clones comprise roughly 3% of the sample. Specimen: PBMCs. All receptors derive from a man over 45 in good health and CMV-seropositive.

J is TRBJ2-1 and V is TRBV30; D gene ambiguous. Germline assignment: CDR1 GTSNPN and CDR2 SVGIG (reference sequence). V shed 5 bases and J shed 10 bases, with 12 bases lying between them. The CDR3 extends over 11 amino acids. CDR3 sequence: CAWRVSVEQFF. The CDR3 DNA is TGTGCCTGGCGAGTCAGCGTAGAGCAGTTCTTC. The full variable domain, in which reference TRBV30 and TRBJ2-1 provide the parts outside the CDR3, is SQTIHQWPATLVQPVGSPLSLECTVEGTSNPNLYWYRQAAGRGLQLLFYSVGIGQISSEVPQNLSASRPQDRQFILSSKKLLLSDSGFYLCAWRVSVEQFFGPGTRLTVL.

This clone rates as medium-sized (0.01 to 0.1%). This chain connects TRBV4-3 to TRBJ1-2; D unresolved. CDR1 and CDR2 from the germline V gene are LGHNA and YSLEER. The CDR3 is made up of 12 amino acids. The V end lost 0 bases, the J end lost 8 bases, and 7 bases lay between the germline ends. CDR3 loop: CASSQDSYGYTF. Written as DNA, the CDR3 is TGCGCCAGCAGCCAAGATTCCTACGGCTACACCTTC.

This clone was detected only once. CDR3 protein: CASSFSGLAGGLDEQFF. The CDR3 DNA is TGTGCCAGCAGCTTTAGCGGACTAGCGGGAGGCTTGGATGAGCAGTTCTTC. The J gene is TRBJ2-1, the V gene TRBV11-3, with 14 bases that match TRBD2. Germline V gives CDR1 SGHNT, CDR2 YENEEA. The CDR3 has 17 residues. Trimming removed 3 bases from V and 8 bases from J; junction bases left unmatched: 9.

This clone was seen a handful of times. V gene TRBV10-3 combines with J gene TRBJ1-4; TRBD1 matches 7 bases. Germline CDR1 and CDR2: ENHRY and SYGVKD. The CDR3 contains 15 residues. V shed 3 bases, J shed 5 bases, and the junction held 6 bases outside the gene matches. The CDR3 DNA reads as TGTGCCATCAGTGATATCAGGGGGGCAAATGAAAAACTGTTTTTT. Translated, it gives CAISDIRGANEKLFF.

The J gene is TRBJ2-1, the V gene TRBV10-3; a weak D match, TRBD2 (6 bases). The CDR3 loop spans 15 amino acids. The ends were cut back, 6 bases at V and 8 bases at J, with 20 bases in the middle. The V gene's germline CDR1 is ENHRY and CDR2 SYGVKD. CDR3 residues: CAISPGRSASYEQFF. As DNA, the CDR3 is TGTGCCATCAGCCCCGGGAGATCGGCTAGCTATGAGCAGTTCTTC.

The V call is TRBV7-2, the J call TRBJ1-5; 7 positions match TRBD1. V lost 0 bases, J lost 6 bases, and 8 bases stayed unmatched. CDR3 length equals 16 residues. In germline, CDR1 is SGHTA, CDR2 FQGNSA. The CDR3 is CASSLAKGAGSQPQHF. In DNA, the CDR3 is TGTGCCAGCAGCTTAGCGAAGGGGGCGGGTAGTCAGCCCCAGCATTTT.

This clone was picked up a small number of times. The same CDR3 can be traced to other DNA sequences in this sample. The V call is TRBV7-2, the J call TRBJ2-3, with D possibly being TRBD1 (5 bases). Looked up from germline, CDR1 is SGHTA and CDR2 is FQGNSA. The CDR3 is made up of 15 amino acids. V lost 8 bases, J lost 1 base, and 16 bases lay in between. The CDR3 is CASRDSGWGTDTQYF. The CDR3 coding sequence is TGTGCCAGCCGTGACAGTGGATGGGGCACAGATACGCAGTATTTT.

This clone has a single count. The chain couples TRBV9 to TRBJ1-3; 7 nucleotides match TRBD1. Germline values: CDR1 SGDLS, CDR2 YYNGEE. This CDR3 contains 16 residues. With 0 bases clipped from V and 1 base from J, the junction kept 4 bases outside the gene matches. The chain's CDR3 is CASSVDPGQSGNTIYF. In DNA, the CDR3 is TGTGCCAGCAGCGTAGATCCGGGACAGTCTGGAAACACCATATATTTT.

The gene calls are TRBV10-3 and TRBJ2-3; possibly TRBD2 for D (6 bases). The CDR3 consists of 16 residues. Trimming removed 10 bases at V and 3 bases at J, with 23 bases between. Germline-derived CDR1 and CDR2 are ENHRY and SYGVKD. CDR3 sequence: CATNRGSGLGTDTQYF. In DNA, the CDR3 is TGTGCCACCAACCGGGGGAGCGGATTGGGGACAGATACGCAGTATTTT.

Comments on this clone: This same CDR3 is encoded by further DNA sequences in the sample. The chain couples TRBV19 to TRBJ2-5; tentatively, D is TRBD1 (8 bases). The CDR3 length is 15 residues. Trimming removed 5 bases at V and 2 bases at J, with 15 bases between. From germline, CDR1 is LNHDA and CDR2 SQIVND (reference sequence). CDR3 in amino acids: CASSGTGGGQETQYF. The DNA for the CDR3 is TGTGCCAGTAGTGGAACAGGGGGGGGTCAAGAGACCCAGTACTTC.

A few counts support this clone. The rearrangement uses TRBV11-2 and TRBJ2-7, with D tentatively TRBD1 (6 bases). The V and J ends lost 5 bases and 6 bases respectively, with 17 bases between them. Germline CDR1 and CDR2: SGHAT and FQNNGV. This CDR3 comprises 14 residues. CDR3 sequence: CASSTDSSYSEQYF. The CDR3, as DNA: TGTGCCAGCAGCACGGACAGCTCCTATTCCGAGCAGTACTTC.

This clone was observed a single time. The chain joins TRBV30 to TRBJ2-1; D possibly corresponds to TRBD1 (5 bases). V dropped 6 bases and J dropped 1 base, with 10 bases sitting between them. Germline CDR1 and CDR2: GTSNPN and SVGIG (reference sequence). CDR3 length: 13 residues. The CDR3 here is CACPRQSYNEQFF. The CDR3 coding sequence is TGTGCCTGTCCAAGACAGTCCTACAATGAGCAGTTCTTC.

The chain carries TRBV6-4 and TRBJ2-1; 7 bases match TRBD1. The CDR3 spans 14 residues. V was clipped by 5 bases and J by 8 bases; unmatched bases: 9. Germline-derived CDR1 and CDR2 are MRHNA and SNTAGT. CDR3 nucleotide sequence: TGTGCCAGCAGTCCCAGGGACAGCCAGGATGAGCAGTTCTTC. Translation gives CASSPRDSQDEQFF.

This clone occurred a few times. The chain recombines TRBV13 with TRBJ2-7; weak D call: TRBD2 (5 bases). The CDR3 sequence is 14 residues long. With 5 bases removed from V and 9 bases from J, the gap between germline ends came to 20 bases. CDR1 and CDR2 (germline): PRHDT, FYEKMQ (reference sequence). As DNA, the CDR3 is TGTGCCAGCAGCCCGACGACCGGGGAACGTGGGCAGTACTTC. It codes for CASSPTTGERGQYF. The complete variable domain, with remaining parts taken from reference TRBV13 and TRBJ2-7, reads AAGVIQSPRHLIKEKRETATLKCYPIPRHDTVYWYQQGPGQDPQFLISFYEKMQSDKGSIPDRFSAQQFSDYHSELNMSSLELGDSALYFCASSPTTGERGQYFGPGTRLTVT.

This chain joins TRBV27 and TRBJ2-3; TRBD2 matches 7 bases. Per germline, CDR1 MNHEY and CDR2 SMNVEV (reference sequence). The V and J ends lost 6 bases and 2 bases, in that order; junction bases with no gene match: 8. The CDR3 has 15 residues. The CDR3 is CASRPGGRTTDTQYF. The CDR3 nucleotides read TGTGCCAGCAGACCGGGGGGACGGACCACAGATACGCAGTATTTT.

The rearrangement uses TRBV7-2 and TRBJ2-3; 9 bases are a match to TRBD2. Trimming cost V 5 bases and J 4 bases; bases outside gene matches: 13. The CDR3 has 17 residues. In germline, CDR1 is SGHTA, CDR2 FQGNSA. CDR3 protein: CASSPRGSGRIADTQYF. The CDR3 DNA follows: TGTGCCAGCAGCCCCCGAGGTAGCGGGAGAATCGCAGATACGCAGTATTTT.

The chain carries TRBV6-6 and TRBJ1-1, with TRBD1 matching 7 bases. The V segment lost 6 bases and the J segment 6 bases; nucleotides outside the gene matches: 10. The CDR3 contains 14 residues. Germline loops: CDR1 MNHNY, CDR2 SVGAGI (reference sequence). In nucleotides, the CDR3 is TGTGCCAGCAGCGAGACAGGGCGGTGGGCTGAAGCTTTCTTT. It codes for CASSETGRWAEAFF.

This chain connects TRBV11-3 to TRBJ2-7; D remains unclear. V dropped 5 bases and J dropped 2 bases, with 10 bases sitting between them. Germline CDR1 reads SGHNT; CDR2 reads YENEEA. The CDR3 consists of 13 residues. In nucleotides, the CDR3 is TGTGCCAGCAGCGACCGGAGAACCTACGAGCAGTACTTC. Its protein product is CASSDRRTYEQYF.

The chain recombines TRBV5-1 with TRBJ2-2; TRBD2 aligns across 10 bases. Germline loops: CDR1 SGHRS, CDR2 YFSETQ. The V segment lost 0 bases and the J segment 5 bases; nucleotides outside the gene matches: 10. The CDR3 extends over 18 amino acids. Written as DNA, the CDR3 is TGCGCCAGCAGCTTGGCCCCGGCTAGCGGGAGTAGAACCGGGGAGCTGTTTTTT. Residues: CASSLAPASGSRTGELFF.

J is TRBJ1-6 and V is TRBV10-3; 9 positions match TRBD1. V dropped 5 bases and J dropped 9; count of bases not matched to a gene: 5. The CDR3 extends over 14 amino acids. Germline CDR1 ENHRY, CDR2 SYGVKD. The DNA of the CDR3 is TGTGCCATCAGTTCGGACAGGGGCATTTCACCCCTCCACTTT. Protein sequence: CAISSDRGISPLHF.

The CDR3 is CASSRTGDYNEQFF. CDR3 bases: TGTGCCAGCAGTCGGACAGGGGACTACAATGAGCAGTTCTTC. The chain recombines TRBV6-1 with TRBJ2-1, with TRBD1 matching over 9 bases. V trimming: 5 bases; J trimming: 3 bases; junction bases outside the gene matches: 2. Germline V gene sequence: CDR1 MNHNS, CDR2 SASEGT. This CDR3 region has 14 residues.

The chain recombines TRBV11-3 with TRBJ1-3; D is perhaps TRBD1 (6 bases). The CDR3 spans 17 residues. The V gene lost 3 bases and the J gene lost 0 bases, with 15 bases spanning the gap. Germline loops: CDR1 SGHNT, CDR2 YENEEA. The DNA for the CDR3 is TGTGCCAGCAGCTTCAGGGGTTCGGGATCCTCTGGAAACACCATATATTTT. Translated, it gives CASSFRGSGSSGNTIYF.